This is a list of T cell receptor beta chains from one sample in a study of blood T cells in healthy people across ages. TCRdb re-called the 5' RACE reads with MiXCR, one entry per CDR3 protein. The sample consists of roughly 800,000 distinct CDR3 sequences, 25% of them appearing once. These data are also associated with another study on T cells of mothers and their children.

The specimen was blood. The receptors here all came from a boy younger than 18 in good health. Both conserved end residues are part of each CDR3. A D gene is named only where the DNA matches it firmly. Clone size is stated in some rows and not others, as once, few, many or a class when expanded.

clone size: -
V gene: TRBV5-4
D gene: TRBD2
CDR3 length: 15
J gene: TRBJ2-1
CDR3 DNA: TGTTCCAGCGGCTCCGGGACTAGCTCTTACAATGAGCAGTTCTTC
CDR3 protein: CSSGSGTSSYNEQFF

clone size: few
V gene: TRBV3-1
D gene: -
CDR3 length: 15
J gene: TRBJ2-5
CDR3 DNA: TGTGCCAGCAGCCGAGATCTCGGGAGCAAAGAGACCCAGTACTTC
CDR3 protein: CASSRDLGSKETQYF

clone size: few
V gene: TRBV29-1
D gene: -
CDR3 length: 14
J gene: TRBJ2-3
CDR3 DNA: TGCAGCCCGGAGGGAGGCCCAAGAACAGATACGCAGTATTTT
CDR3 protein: CSPEGGPRTDTQYF

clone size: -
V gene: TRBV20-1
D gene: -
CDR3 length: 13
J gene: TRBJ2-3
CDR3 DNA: TGCAGTGCTAGTGCTAGGAACACAGATACGCAGTATTTT
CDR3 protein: CSASARNTDTQYF

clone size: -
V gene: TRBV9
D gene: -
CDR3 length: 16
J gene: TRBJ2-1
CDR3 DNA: TGTGCCAGCAGCGTAGCAGGGGCCGGGCGAGATAATGAGCAGTTCTTC
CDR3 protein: CASSVAGAGRDNEQFF

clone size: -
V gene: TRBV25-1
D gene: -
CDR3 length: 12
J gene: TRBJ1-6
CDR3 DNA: TGTGCCAGCAGTGAAGGGAATTCACCCCTCCACTTT
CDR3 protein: CASSEGNSPLHF

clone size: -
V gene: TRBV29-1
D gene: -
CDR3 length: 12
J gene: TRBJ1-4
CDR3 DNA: TGCAGCGGAGGTTTTTGGGGTGAAAAACTGTTTTTT
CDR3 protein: CSGGFWGEKLFF

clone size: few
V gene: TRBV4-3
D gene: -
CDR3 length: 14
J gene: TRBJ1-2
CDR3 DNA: TGCGCCAGCAGCCAAGGGCAGGGTCCCATTGGCTACACCTTC
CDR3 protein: CASSQGQGPIGYTF

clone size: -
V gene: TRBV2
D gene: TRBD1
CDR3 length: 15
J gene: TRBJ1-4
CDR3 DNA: TGTGCCAGCAGTGTCCCGGGACAGGGGGCTCAAAAACTGTTTTTT
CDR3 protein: CASSVPGQGAQKLFF

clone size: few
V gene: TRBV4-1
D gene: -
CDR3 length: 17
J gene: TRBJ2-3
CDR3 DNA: TGCGCCAGCGGCCATAGGACTACGATCCTGTCTAACGAACCGCAGTATTTT
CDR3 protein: CASGHRTTILSNEPQYF

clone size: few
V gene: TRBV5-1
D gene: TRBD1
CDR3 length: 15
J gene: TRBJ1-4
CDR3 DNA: TGCGCCAGCAGCTTGGGACAGGGGGCTAATGAAAAACTGTTTTTT
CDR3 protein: CASSLGQGANEKLFF

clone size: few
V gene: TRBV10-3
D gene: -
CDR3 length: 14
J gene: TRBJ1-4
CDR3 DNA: TGTGCCATCAGTGAGGGGACATCGGATGAAAAACTGTTTTTT
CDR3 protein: CAISEGTSDEKLFF

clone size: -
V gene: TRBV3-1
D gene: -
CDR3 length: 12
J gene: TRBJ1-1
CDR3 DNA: TGTGCCGGCAGCCAAAGGACAGCTGAAGCTTTCTTT
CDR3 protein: CAGSQRTAEAFF

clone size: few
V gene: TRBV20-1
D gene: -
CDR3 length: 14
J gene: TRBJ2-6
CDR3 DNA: TGCAGTGCTAGAGATACAGCTGGGGCCAACGTCCTGACTTTC
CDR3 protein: CSARDTAGANVLTF

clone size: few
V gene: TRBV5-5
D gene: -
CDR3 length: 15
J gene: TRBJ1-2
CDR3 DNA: TGTGCCAGCAGCTTAGGAGCGGCAACTAACTATGGCTACACCTTC
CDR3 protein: CASSLGAATNYGYTF

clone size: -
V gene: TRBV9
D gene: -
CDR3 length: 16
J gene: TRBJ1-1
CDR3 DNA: TGTGCCAGCAGCCATCGACAGGATAGAGCGGACACTGAAGCTTTCTTT
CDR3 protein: CASSHRQDRADTEAFF

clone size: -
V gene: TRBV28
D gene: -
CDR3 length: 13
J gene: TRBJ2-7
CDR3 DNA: TGTGCCAGCAGTTCCACTCTTGTCTACGAGCAGTACTTC
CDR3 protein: CASSSTLVYEQYF

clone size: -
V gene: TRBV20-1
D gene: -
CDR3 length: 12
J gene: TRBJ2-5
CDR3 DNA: TGCAGTGCTGTGGCGGTAGGAAAGACCCAGTACTTC
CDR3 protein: CSAVAVGKTQYF

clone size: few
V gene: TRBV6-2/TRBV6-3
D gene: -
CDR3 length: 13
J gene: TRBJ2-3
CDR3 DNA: TGTGCCAGCAGCGAGGAGGTGTGGGATACGCAGTATTTT
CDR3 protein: CASSEEVWDTQYF

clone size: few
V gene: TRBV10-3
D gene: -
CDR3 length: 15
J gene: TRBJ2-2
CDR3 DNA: TGTGCCATCAGTGACCTTTGGGAGTCCCCCGGGGAGCTGTTTTTT
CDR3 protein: CAISDLWESPGELFF

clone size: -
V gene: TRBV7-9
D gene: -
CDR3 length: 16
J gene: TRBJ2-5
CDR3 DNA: TGTGCCAGCAGCTTAAATCCGCCAGGCTCACAAGAGACCCAGTACTTC
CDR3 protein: CASSLNPPGSQETQYF

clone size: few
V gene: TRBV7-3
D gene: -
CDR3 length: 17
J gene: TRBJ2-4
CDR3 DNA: TGTGCCAGCAGCCCAAGCGCAGGGAGTAAGGGCAAAAACATTCAGTACTTC
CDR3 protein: CASSPSAGSKGKNIQYF

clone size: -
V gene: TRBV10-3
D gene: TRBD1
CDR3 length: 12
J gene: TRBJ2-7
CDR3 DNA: TGTGCCATCGGGCAGGGGGCCTACGAGCAGTACTTC
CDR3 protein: CAIGQGAYEQYF

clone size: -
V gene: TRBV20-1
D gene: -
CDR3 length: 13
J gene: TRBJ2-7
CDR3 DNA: TGCAGTGCTAGAGTTAGTGGCGGGTCCCAGCAGTACTTC
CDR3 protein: CSARVSGGSQQYF

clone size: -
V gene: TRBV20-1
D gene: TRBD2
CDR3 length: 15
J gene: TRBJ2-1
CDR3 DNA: TGCAGTGTCCATCCGAGCGGGAGGGCCTGGGATGAGCAGTTCTTC
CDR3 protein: CSVHPSGRAWDEQFF

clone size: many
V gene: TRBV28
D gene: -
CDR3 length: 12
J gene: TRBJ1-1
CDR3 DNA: TGTGCCAGCAGTACGGGGTCTTGGGAAGCTTTCTTT
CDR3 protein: CASSTGSWEAFF

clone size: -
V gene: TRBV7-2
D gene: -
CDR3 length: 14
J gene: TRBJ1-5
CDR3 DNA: TGTGCCAGCTCCCCCGGGGATTTAGGCCAGCCCCAGCATTTT
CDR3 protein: CASSPGDLGQPQHF

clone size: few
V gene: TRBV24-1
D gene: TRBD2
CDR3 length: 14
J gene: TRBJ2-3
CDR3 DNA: TGTGCCACCTCACTAGCGGCAGACACAGATACGCAGTATTTT
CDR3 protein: CATSLAADTDTQYF

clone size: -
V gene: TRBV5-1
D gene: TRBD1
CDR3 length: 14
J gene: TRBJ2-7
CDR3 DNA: TGCGCCAGCAGCCCTATTCGACAGGGACACGAGCAGTACTTC
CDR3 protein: CASSPIRQGHEQYF

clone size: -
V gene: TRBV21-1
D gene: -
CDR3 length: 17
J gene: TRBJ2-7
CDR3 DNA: TGTGCCAGCAGCCCTAAAAAGGAAGGCCCTGGGGGCGACGAGCAGTACTTC
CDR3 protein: CASSPKKEGPGGDEQYF

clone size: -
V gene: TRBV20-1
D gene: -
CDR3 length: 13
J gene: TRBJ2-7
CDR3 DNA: TGCAGTGCTAGAACTAGTACCTCCTACGAGCAGTACTTC
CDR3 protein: CSARTSTSYEQYF

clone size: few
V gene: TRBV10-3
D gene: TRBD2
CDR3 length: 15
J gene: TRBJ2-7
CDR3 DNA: TGTGCCATCAGTGAGTCGACTAGCGGGAGCAACGAGCAGTACTTC
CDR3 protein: CAISESTSGSNEQYF

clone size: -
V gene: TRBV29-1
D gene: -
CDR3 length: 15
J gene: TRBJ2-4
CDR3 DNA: TGCAGCGTTGAAGCCCTGGGCGTCGGCAAAAACATTCAGTACTTC
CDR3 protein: CSVEALGVGKNIQYF

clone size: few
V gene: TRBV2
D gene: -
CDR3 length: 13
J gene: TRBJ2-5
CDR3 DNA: TGTGCCAGCAGGGTGATCGGAGAAGAGACCCAGTACTTC
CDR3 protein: CASRVIGEETQYF

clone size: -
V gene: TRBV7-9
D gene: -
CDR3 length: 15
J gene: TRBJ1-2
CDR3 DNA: TGTGCCAGCACCACGTCTGAGGCATATTGGTATGGCTACACCTTC
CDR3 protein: CASTTSEAYWYGYTF

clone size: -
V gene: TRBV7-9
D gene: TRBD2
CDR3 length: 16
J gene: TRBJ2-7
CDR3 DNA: TGTGCCAGCAGCTCCGGGACTAGCCGAACCCCCTACGAGCAGTACTTC
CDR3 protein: CASSSGTSRTPYEQYF